A selection of T cell receptor beta chains follows, all from one sample in a study of HIV-infected patients and healthy controls. TCRdb ran MiXCR on the 5' RACE reads and lists one entry per CDR3 protein. This sample yields some 19,000 distinct CDR3 sequences, of which 16% are seen a single time; 20% to 25% belongs to the top ten. The sample taken for sequencing was CD8+ T cells from blood. The receptors were gathered from a human donor in good health. Both conserved end residues are part of each CDR3. Fields, in order: clone size, V gene, D gene, J gene, CDR3 protein, CDR3 DNA. The D gene is left open where the match is weak. Not every row has a clone size; where given, it reads once, few, many or a size class.

>many|TRBV7-9|.|TRBJ2-1
CASSLIRSNEQFF
TGTGCCAGCAGCTTGATTAGGTCCAATGAGCAGTTCTTC
>many|TRBV20-1|.|TRBJ2-4
CSARPILNIQYF
TGCAGTGCTAGACCCATTTTAAACATTCAGTACTTC
>.|TRBV11-3|.|TRBJ2-1
CASSFVTDEQFF
TGTGCCAGCAGCTTCGTGACGGATGAGCAGTTCTTC
>once|TRBV9|.|TRBJ1-1
CASSVDGMGSNTEAFF
TGTGCCAGCAGCGTAGATGGGATGGGCTCTAACACTGAAGCTTTCTTT
>.|TRBV6-2/TRBV6-3|.|TRBJ2-7
CASSYARLSYEQYF
TGTGCCAGCAGTTACGCGAGACTCAGCTACGAGCAGTACTTC
>many|TRBV12-3/TRBV12-4|.|TRBJ1-1
CASTLQLAEAFF
TGTGCCAGCACACTACAACTAGCTGAAGCTTTCTTT
>many|TRBV7-9|.|TRBJ1-4
CATTDKIYEKLFF
TGTGCCACCACCGATAAGATATATGAAAAACTGTTTTTT
>.|TRBV29-1|TRBD2|TRBJ2-1
CSGLAGGPSNEQFF
TGCAGCGGACTAGCGGGAGGGCCTTCCAATGAGCAGTTCTTC
>many|TRBV24-1|.|TRBJ2-7
CATSDSAGSYEQYF
TGTGCCACCAGTGATTCCGCGGGAAGCTACGAGCAGTACTTC
>medium-sized|TRBV19|.|TRBJ2-5
CASSKDFQETQYF
TGTGCCAGTAGTAAGGACTTCCAAGAGACCCAGTACTTC
>few|TRBV4-3|.|TRBJ2-7
CASSQERGGYEQYF
TGCGCCAGCAGCCAAGAGAGGGGAGGCTACGAGCAGTACTTC
>many|TRBV12-3/TRBV12-4|.|TRBJ1-5
CASSYGFGNQPQHF
TGTGCCAGCAGTTACGGGTTTGGCAATCAGCCCCAGCATTTT
>.|TRBV20-1|.|TRBJ1-4
CSAGSRGVF
TGCAGTGCTGGATCCCGCGGAGTTTTT
>medium-sized|TRBV5-8|.|TRBJ1-5
CASSLSGVNQPQHF
TGTGCCAGCAGCTTGTCCGGTGTGAATCAGCCCCAGCATTTT
>many|TRBV23-1|.|TRBJ2-1
CASSQLLTGTQYNEQFF
TGCGCCAGCAGTCAATTGTTGACCGGGACGCAGTACAATGAGCAGTTCTTC
>many|TRBV20-1|TRBD2|TRBJ2-3
CSASRLADHGTDTQYF
TGCAGTGCTAGTAGACTAGCGGATCACGGCACAGATACGCAGTATTTT
>many|TRBV28|TRBD1|TRBJ2-1
CATQQGAYDNEQFF
TGTGCCACCCAACAGGGGGCGTACGACAATGAGCAGTTCTTC
>many|TRBV19|.|TRBJ1-4
CASSISSGTYGEKLFF
TGTGCCAGTAGTATTTCCTCCGGGACATATGGGGAAAAACTGTTTTTT
>many|TRBV29-1|TRBD1|TRBJ1-1
CSVSQGGGTEAFF
TGCAGCGTCTCACAGGGGGGAGGCACTGAAGCTTTCTTT
>many|TRBV9|.|TRBJ1-4
CASSGQGTTNEKLFF
TGTGCCAGCAGCGGTCAGGGGACAACTAATGAAAAACTGTTTTTT
>.|TRBV6-6|.|TRBJ1-1
CASSYTEAFF
TGTGCCAGCAGCTACACTGAAGCTTTCTTT
>few|TRBV6-5|.|TRBJ2-3
CASRRSLPDTQYF
TGTGCCAGCAGGCGAAGTCTCCCAGATACGCAGTATTTT
>many|TRBV14|.|TRBJ1-6
CASSQETYYNSPLHF
TGTGCCAGCAGCCAAGAGACATATTATAATTCACCCCTCCACTTT
>many|TRBV7-9|.|TRBJ1-2
CASSYNQGYGYTF
TGTGCCAGCAGTTACAACCAAGGCTATGGCTACACCTTC
>.|TRBV4-1|.|TRBJ2-1
CGARPRSYNEQFF
TGCGGGGCCCGACCGAGGTCCTACAATGAGCAGTTCTTC
>many|TRBV7-9|TRBD2|TRBJ2-3
CASSWIQTSGRARDTQYF
TGTGCCAGCAGCTGGATCCAGACTAGCGGGAGGGCCCGGGATACGCAGTATTTT
>many|TRBV14|.|TRBJ2-3
CASRSLSTDTQYF
TGTGCCAGCAGAAGCCTTAGCACAGATACGCAGTATTTT